This T cell receptor beta chain originates from a study of shared clonotypes between healthy human individuals. General observations from the study: Shared clonotypes: roughly 4.7% naive CD4, around 3.7% naive CD8, about 2.2% memory CD4, under 0.5% memory CD8. Since donors were few, the genetic and exposure-history diversity represented was limited.

Sequencing was performed with immunoSEQ multiplex PCR; in TCRdb, only in-frame clones are kept and a portion is missing. The sample consists of 2 million or so clones, about 95% of them appearing once. Trimming left V 3 bases short and J 1 base short, with 10 bases between. The CDR3 covers 14 residues. Germline CDR1 is KGHSH and CDR2 is LQKENI. Concerning this clone: What it binds is unknown. The sample contains more than one DNA sequence encoding this CDR3.

Healthy adults negative for HIV, lacking recent acute infections or vaccinations, served as donors. Only Caucasian adults living in Nashville, Tennessee made up the donor group. The rearrangement uses TRBV18 and TRBJ2-7; D may be TRBD2 (5 bases). The receptor was isolated from a man aged 18 to 29 in good health. What was sequenced was naive CD4+ T cells sorted from blood. The sample's subset: CD45RA+ positively selected. The CDR3 spells CASSPGRRSYEQYF. The CDR3 region has the DNA TGTGCCAGCTCACCCGGCAGGAGGTCCTACGAGCAGTACTTC.